The 26 T cell receptor beta chains below were found in one sample sequenced in a study of shared clonotypes between healthy human individuals. Profiled with immunoSEQ multiplex PCR; TCRdb holds only in-frame clones, not every one. The profile shows 2 million to 2.5 million clones, approximately 95% of them singletons. Sample: naive CD4+ T cells from PBMCs. Specified subset: CD45RA+ positively selected. All receptors come from a man aged 18 to 29 in good health. Some clones in this sample may be carry-over from other donors' samples.

In this sample, this clone turned up once. The chain carries TRBV29-1 and TRBJ1-4; the D is unclear. The germline gives CDR1 SQVTM, CDR2 ANQGSEA. The CDR3 covers 10 residues. V was clipped by 0 bases and J by 10 bases, with 3 bases between them. Here the CDR3 reads CSVEEGKLFF. The CDR3 DNA follows: TGCAGCGTTGAAGAGGGAAAACTGTTTTTT.

The chain combines TRBV28 with TRBJ2-2; 8 bases agree with TRBD2. Trimming cost V 3 bases and J 3 bases; bases outside gene matches: 3. Per the germline V gene, CDR1 is MDHEN and CDR2 is SYDVKM. The length of the CDR3 is 15 residues. As DNA, the CDR3 is TGTGCCAGCAGTTTCACTAGCGGACACACCGGGGAGCTGTTTTTT. It specifies CASSFTSGHTGELFF. Using reference TRBV28 and TRBJ2-2 for the parts outside the CDR3, the full variable domain is DVKVTQSSRYLVKRTGEKVFLECVQDMDHENMFWYRQDPGLGLRLIYFSYDVKMKEKGDIPEGYSVSREKKERFSLILESASTNQTSMYLCASSFTSGHTGELFFGEGSRLTVL.

This chain connects TRBV6-1 to TRBJ1-5; TRBD1 matches at 8 bases. Per the germline V gene, CDR1 is MNHNS and CDR2 is SASEGT. This CDR3 contains 14 residues. Trimming cost V 3 bases and J 5 bases; bases outside gene matches: 3. The CDR3 nucleotides read TGTGCCAGCAGTGACAGGGGGCTCGATCAGCCCCAGCATTTT. This sequence encodes CASSDRGLDQPQHF.

The chain couples TRBV5-1 to TRBJ2-1; 9 bases are a match to TRBD1. The V gene end was trimmed by 4 bases and the J gene end by 8 bases; junction bases not matched to a gene: 10. This CDR3 spans 15 amino acids. CDR1 and CDR2 from the germline V gene are SGHRS and YFSETQ. CDR3: CASSPTGGTRDEQFF. The CDR3 DNA reads as TGCGCCAGCAGCCCGACAGGGGGGACCAGGGATGAGCAGTTCTTC.

The gene calls are TRBV5-1 and TRBJ1-1, with D tentatively TRBD1 (6 bases). There are 13 residues in the CDR3. The germline CDR1 and CDR2 sequences are SGHRS and YFSETQ. The germline V and J ends were trimmed by 0 bases and 10 bases, with 13 bases remaining between them. The CDR3 protein is CASSLADKGGAFF. In nucleotides, the CDR3 is TGCGCCAGCAGCTTGGCCGATAAGGGGGGAGCTTTCTTT. The complete variable domain, with remaining parts taken from reference TRBV5-1 and TRBJ1-1, reads KAGVTQTPRYLIKTRGQQVTLSCSPISGHRSVSWYQQTPGQGLQFLFEYFSETQRNKGNFPGRFSGRQFSNSRSEMNVSTLELGDSALYLCASSLADKGGAFFGQGTRLTVV.

V is TRBV4-3 and J is TRBJ1-1; perhaps TRBD1 as D (5 bases). CDR1 and CDR2 from the germline V gene are LGHNA and YSLEER. Trimming left V 3 bases short and J 1 base short, with 9 bases between. The CDR3 runs 14 residues. CDR3 DNA sequence: TGCGCCAGCAGCCAGGGGACCTGGAACACTGAAGCTTTCTTT. Its protein is CASSQGTWNTEAFF.

The chain joins TRBV10-3 to TRBJ1-3; 7 bases are a match to TRBD1. Germline V gene data show CDR1 as ENHRY and CDR2 as SYGVKD. After removal of 6 bases from V and 4 bases from J, the junction contained 15 bases not matched to a gene. The CDR3 runs 17 residues. The CDR3 region has the DNA TGTGCCATCAGGGCACATACAGGGGACACACAGGGAAACACCATATATTTT. It translates to CAIRAHTGDTQGNTIYF.

The rearrangement uses TRBV18 and TRBJ2-3, with 8 bases identical to TRBD1. With V trimmed by 4 bases and J by 2 bases, 2 bases remained unmatched. The germline gives CDR1 KGHSH, CDR2 LQKENI. The CDR3 runs to 14 residues. The CDR3 region has the DNA TGTGCCAGCTCACAGGACAGGGACACAGATACGCAGTATTTT. Encoded protein: CASSQDRDTDTQYF. Using reference TRBV18 and TRBJ2-3 for the parts outside the CDR3, the full variable domain is NAGVMQNPRHLVRRRGQEARLRCSPMKGHSHVYWYRQLPEEGLKFMVYLQKENIIDESGMPKERFSAEFPKEGPSILRIQQVVRGDSAAYFCASSQDRDTDTQYFGPGTRLTVL.

The chain couples TRBV2 to TRBJ2-7; TRBD2 matches at 12 bases. V gave up 0 bases and J gave up 3 bases; unmatched junction bases: 6. This CDR3 is 17 amino acids long. Germline CDR1 and CDR2: SNHLY and FYNNEI. CDR3 loop: CASSEATRGLAGYEQYF. As DNA, the CDR3 is TGTGCCAGCAGTGAAGCAACACGGGGACTAGCGGGCTACGAGCAGTACTTC.

The V and J genes are TRBV7-3 and TRBJ2-1; D is possibly TRBD1 or TRBD2 (5 bases each). In germline, CDR1 is SGHTA, CDR2 FQGTGA. V dropped 2 bases and J dropped 0 bases, with 23 bases sitting between them. The CDR3 extends over 20 amino acids. The CDR3 spells CASSLHPPGVGTYSYNEQFF. CDR3 DNA: TGTGCCAGCAGCTTACACCCGCCTGGTGTCGGGACCTACTCCTACAATGAGCAGTTCTTC. Using reference TRBV7-3 and TRBJ2-1 for the parts outside the CDR3, the full variable domain is GAGVSQTPSNKVTEKGKYVELRCDPISGHTALYWYRQSLGQGPEFLIYFQGTGAADDSGLPNDRFFAVRPEGSVSTLKIQRTERGDSAVYLCASSLHPPGVGTYSYNEQFFGPGTRLTVL.

The chain recombines TRBV7-9 with TRBJ2-1; D call uncertain. Trimming removed 1 base from V and 6 bases from J, with 13 bases in between. Germline V lookup: CDR1 SEHNR, CDR2 FQNEAQ (reference sequence). The CDR3 length is 15 residues. CDR3 coding DNA: TGTGCCAGCAGCTTAGGGCCGCGTACTGGCAATGAGCAGTTCTTC. Encoded protein: CASSLGPRTGNEQFF.

V and J are TRBV5-1 and TRBJ2-5, with D unclear. The V gene's germline CDR1 is SGHRS and CDR2 YFSETQ. V lost 0 bases to trimming and J lost 1 base, with 10 bases between them. The CDR3 sequence is 15 residues long. As DNA, the CDR3 is TGCGCCAGCAGCTTGGAGGCATTTGGCCAAGAGACCCAGTACTTC. Translating gives CASSLEAFGQETQYF. The whole variable domain, remainder taken from reference TRBV5-1 and TRBJ2-5, is KAGVTQTPRYLIKTRGQQVTLSCSPISGHRSVSWYQQTPGQGLQFLFEYFSETQRNKGNFPGRFSGRQFSNSRSEMNVSTLELGDSALYLCASSLEAFGQETQYFGPGTRLLVL.

This clone has a single count. The chain uses TRBV28 and TRBJ1-2; maybe TRBD1 (5 bases). Trimming pared 5 bases from V and 0 bases from J, leaving 13 bases between. In germline, CDR1 is MDHEN, CDR2 SYDVKM. The CDR3 extends over 15 amino acids. This CDR3 is CASSALGGPNYGYTF. DNA for the CDR3: TGTGCCAGCAGTGCCCTCGGGGGACCTAACTATGGCTACACCTTC.

The DNA of the CDR3 is TGTGCCAGCAGCCTAGCGTTACCCGACGGGGAGCTGTTTTTT. Translation: CASSLALPDGELFF. The genes are TRBV5-4 and TRBJ2-2, with a tentative D call TRBD2 (6 bases). Germline assignment: CDR1 SGHNT and CDR2 YYREEE (reference sequence). This CDR3 is 14 amino acids long. V lost 4 bases and J 7 bases, leaving 14 bases between the germline ends.

V is TRBV18 and J is TRBJ1-5; no clear D. Trimming shortened V by 6 bases and J by 5 bases, and 11 bases separated the two germline ends. The germline gives CDR1 KGHSH, CDR2 LQKENI. This CDR3 is 13 amino acids long. CDR3: CASSQMSDQPQHF. The CDR3 nucleotides read TGTGCCAGCTCTCAAATGAGCGATCAGCCCCAGCATTTT.

The chain couples TRBV21-1 to TRBJ2-7; TRBD2 is the table's D call and was not checked against the DNA. TRBV21-1 is designated a pseudogene. The CDR3 spans 17 residues. CDR3 sequence: CASSKVPGTSGVYEQYF. The CDR3 DNA reads TGTGCCAGCAGCAAAGTGCCCGGGACTAGCGGGGTCTACGAGCAGTACTTC.

The V and J genes are TRBV5-5 and TRBJ2-2; D tentatively fits TRBD1 or TRBD2 (6 bases each). Germline loops: CDR1 SGHKS, CDR2 YYEKEE (reference sequence). Trimming left V 4 bases short and J 6 bases short, with 16 bases between. CDR3 length equals 15 residues. CDR3 amino acids: CASSTRGTQAGELFF. The CDR3 region has the DNA TGTGCCAGCAGCACGAGGGGGACTCAAGCCGGGGAGCTGTTTTTT.

In nucleotides, the CDR3 is TGTGCCAGCAGCTCCGGGGCATTTGGCACAGATACGCAGTATTTT. Its protein is CASSSGAFGTDTQYF. The genes are TRBV28 and TRBJ2-3; D possibly uses TRBD1 or TRBD2 (5 bases each). Germline CDR1 is MDHEN and CDR2 is SYDVKM. The CDR3 loop spans 15 amino acids. V lost 6 bases and J lost 1, with 14 bases in between.

This chain connects TRBV5-1 to TRBJ2-7; D possibly corresponds to TRBD2 (5 bases). Per germline, CDR1 SGHRS and CDR2 YFSETQ. V dropped 0 bases and J dropped 6 bases, with 13 bases sitting between them. The CDR3 has 14 amino acids. CDR3 loop: CASSLASAAGEQYF. As DNA, the CDR3 is TGCGCCAGCAGCTTGGCCTCTGCGGCGGGCGAGCAGTACTTC.

This clone was seen a handful of times. This chain's CDR3 is CASSIVAGQPQHF. In DNA, the CDR3 is TGTGCCAGTAGTATAGTAGCGGGACAGCCCCAGCATTTT. The gene calls are TRBV19 and TRBJ1-5, with D hard to call. This CDR3 region has 13 residues. The germline gives CDR1 LNHDA, CDR2 SQIVND (reference sequence). The V gene lost 1 base and the J gene lost 7 bases, with 8 bases spanning the gap.

The chain uses TRBV5-1 and TRBJ1-1; 12 positions match TRBD1. This CDR3 is built from 14 residues. J gave up 3 bases and V 5 bases, and 2 bases lay outside the gene matches. In germline, CDR1 is SGHRS, CDR2 YFSETQ. CDR3 coding DNA: TGCGCCAGCAGGGGACAGGGGGCGGACACTGAAGCTTTCTTT. Protein: CASRGQGADTEAFF.

The gene calls are TRBV5-1 and TRBJ1-3; TRBD1 is a possible D gene (5 bases). Germline V gives CDR1 SGHRS, CDR2 YFSETQ. This CDR3 has 16 amino acids. V lost 0 bases, J lost 0 bases, and 10 bases lay in between. The CDR3 DNA sequence: TGCGCCAGCAGCTTGGCCGGGGCGACCTCTGGAAACACCATATATTTT. Translated, it gives CASSLAGATSGNTIYF.

The chain is built from TRBV19 and TRBJ2-3; D is ambiguous. Trimming pared 4 bases from V and 1 base from J, leaving 9 bases between. From germline, CDR1 is LNHDA and CDR2 SQIVND (reference sequence). The CDR3 has 14 amino acids. Here the CDR3 DNA reads TGTGCCAGTAGTACTCAGCGTGGCACAGATACGCAGTATTTT. Translating gives CASSTQRGTDTQYF. The full variable domain, in which reference TRBV19 and TRBJ2-3 provide the parts outside the CDR3, is DGGITQSPKYLFRKEGQNVTLSCEQNLNHDAMYWYRQDPGQGLRLIYYSQIVNDFQKGDIAEGYSVSREKKESFPLTVTSAQKNPTAFYLCASSTQRGTDTQYFGPGTRLTVL.

The CDR3: CASSIGYEQFF. CDR3 bases: TGTGCCAGTAGCATAGGGTACGAGCAGTTCTTC. This sequence joins TRBV6-5 and TRBJ2-1; D is unclear. Germline CDR1 reads MNHEY; CDR2 reads SVGAGI. Trimming pared 9 bases from V and 10 bases from J, leaving 13 bases between. The CDR3 extends over 11 amino acids.

Turning to this clone: This sample also contains other DNA sequences that code for the same CDR3. V gene TRBV6-5 combines with J gene TRBJ2-1; TRBD2 might be the D (5 bases). V lost 5 bases to trimming and J lost 7 bases, with 9 bases between them. Germline V gene sequence: CDR1 MNHEY, CDR2 SVGAGI. The CDR3 sequence is 12 residues long. The DNA of the CDR3 is TGTGCCAGCAGTCGCCGGGATAATGAGCAGTTCTTC. Translation gives CASSRRDNEQFF.

Concerning this clone itself: This sample also contains other DNA sequences that code for the same CDR3. The chain has TRBV5-1 and TRBJ1-1; a possible D gene is TRBD1 (5 bases). CDR3 length: 14 residues. Germline V lookup: CDR1 SGHRS, CDR2 YFSETQ. V dropped 4 bases and J dropped 0 bases, with 10 bases sitting between them. The CDR3 protein is CASSPEGLNTEAFF. The CDR3 DNA is TGCGCCAGCAGCCCCGAGGGGCTGAACACTGAAGCTTTCTTT.